Listed below are T cell receptor beta chains from one sample, sequenced in a study of blood T cell repertoires in COVID-19. TCRdb's copy holds only in-frame clones and misses some; the assay was immunoSEQ multiplex PCR. Here the sample spans 250,000 or so clones, more than 75% being singletons. Input material: PBMCs or T cells enriched from blood (not recorded which). The receptors were sampled from a woman younger than 30 who had recovered from COVID-19. CDR3s include the opening cysteine and the closing phenylalanine or tryptophan. A D gene is named only where the DNA matches it firmly. The size field is filled for only some rows; it gives once, few, many or a size class.

v_gene	abundance	j_gene	d_gene	CDR3nt	CDR3aa
TRBV9	-	TRBJ1-5	-	TGTGCCAGCAGCGTAGTCGGTGCTTATAGCAATCAGCCCCAGCATTTT	CASSVVGAYSNQPQHF
TRBV9	-	TRBJ2-5	TRBD2	TGTGCCAGCAGCGTAGTGGGCGGGAGGAGGGAGACCCAGTACTTC	CASSVVGGRRETQYF
TRBV5-8	-	TRBJ2-3	-	TGTGCAAGCAGGGCAGCGATCTTCACAGATACGCAGTATTTT	CASRAAIFTDTQYF
TRBV2	-	TRBJ2-7	TRBD2	TGTGCCAGCAGTGATTTAGCGGGCCGTCTTTCCTACGAGCAGTACTTC	CASSDLAGRLSYEQYF
TRBV10-1	-	TRBJ2-5	-	TGCGCCAGCAGTAGACAGGTCCAAGAGACCCAGTACTTC	CASSRQVQETQYF
TRBV15	-	TRBJ1-5	-	TGTGCCACCAGCAGGACAGGCTATAGCAATCAGCCCCAGCATTTT	CATSRTGYSNQPQHF
TRBV28	-	TRBJ2-1	-	TGTGCCAGCACCGGGACTGCCTACAATGAGCAGTTCTTC	CASTGTAYNEQFF
TRBV28	-	TRBJ1-2	-	TGTGCCAGCAGTTCCCCCTCGGCAGGGGCGGGTGGCTACACCTTC	CASSSPSAGAGGYTF
TRBV24-1	-	TRBJ2-7	-	TGTGCCACCAGTGTCAGGACAGCCTACGAGCAGTACTTC	CATSVRTAYEQYF
TRBV18	once	TRBJ2-1	TRBD2	TGTGCCAGCTCACCCCTTTCGGGACTAGCGGGCCCTTACAATGAGCAGTTCTTC	CASSPLSGLAGPYNEQFF
TRBV13	-	TRBJ2-4	-	TGTGCCAGCAGCGGTGCTCGGAGCCCCCCGGGTTTC	CASSGARSPPGF
TRBV5-5	-	TRBJ2-1	-	TGTGCCAGCAGCTTGGCCCTCTACAATGAGCAGTTCTTC	CASSLALYNEQFF
TRBV6-5	once	TRBJ2-2	-	TGTGCCAGCCAGACAGAGTCTCACACCGGGGAGCTGTTTTTT	CASQTESHTGELFF
TRBV6-2/TRBV6-3	once	TRBJ1-5	TRBD1	TGTGCCAGCAGTTACTTCTGGACAGGGGAAAATCAGCCCCAGCATTTT	CASSYFWTGENQPQHF